This T cell receptor (beta chain) was captured by sequencing in a study of T cell responses to AZD1222 COVID-19 vaccine. Study at large: It was second doses at about 4 or about 12 weeks that were pooled.

TCRdb keeps only in-frame clones here, not all; method: immunoSEQ multiplex PCR. Of around 170,000 clones listed, roughly 91% are singletons. Remarks on this clone: The antigen remains unidentified.

Overall study results and limits: Repertoire sampling happened only post peak T cell response. A rise in Spike-specific TCR breadth and depth followed two AZD1222 doses. Clonal diversity was possibly underestimated; the donors were predominantly white British and more often female.

The V gene lost 1 base and the J gene lost 1 base, with 5 bases spanning the gap. Germline CDR1 MDHEN, CDR2 SYDVKM. This CDR3 comprises 13 residues. The TCR originated in an adult in good health. This specimen was peripheral blood, taken on day 0 of AZD1222 vaccination. The genes are TRBV28 and TRBJ2-7, with no clear D. The CDR3 reads CASSLLMSYEQYF. As DNA, the CDR3 is TGTGCCAGCAGTTTATTGATGTCCTACGAGCAGTACTTC.